Listed here is a single T cell receptor (beta chain). Its antigen is as yet unknown. Clones were read by immunoSEQ multiplex PCR, and TCRdb kept only the in-frame ones, dropping some. The repertoire holds fewer than 200,000 clones, with approximately 94% as singletons. This record comes from a study of T cell responses to AZD1222 COVID-19 vaccine. Per germline, CDR1 SNHLY and CDR2 FYNNEI. The CDR3 is 14 residues long. Trimming cost V 2 bases and J 1 base, with 5 bases left between them. Second-dose timings of about 4 or about 12 weeks were pooled. Study-wide results and limits: White British ancestry dominated among donors, who included more females, and clonal diversity was possibly underestimated. Targets within unmutated variant regions were reportedly found for nearly half of spike-specific TCRs. The repertoires were collected only after the peak T cell response.

This sequence was found in an adult who received the AZD1222 COVID-19 vaccine. Specimen: peripheral blood, collected 28 days after the second AZD1222 dose. The chain employs TRBV2 and TRBJ2-2, with D hard to call. The CDR3 nucleotides are TGTGCCAGCAGTGAACTGGTGAACACCGGGGAGCTGTTTTTT. As protein: CASSELVNTGELFF.